One TCR beta chain is described in this entry. PCR was performed using 60 Vbeta and 13 Jbeta primers. In the original analysis: Unique TCR beta chains totaled roughly 81 million in a later count, with around 10 million of them shared. Profiled with immunoSEQ multiplex PCR; TCRdb holds only in-frame clones, not every one. That table supplies the V and J calls and clone size; D and trimming were determined from the DNA. In the table there are some 150,000 clones, around 80% of which are singletons. Germline CDR1 is SGDLS and CDR2 is YYNGEE. This CDR3 is built from 17 residues. The V end lost 0 bases, the J end lost 0 bases, and 13 bases lay between the germline ends. All the people who gave samples were healthy bone marrow donors. This specimen comes from a study of cytomegalovirus exposure and HLA in healthy donors.

V and J are TRBV9 and TRBJ2-4, with a weak D call TRBD2 (5 bases). The sequenced sample was PBMCs. The receptor was isolated from a man aged 35 to 55 in good health and CMV-seronegative. In nucleotides, the CDR3 is TGTGCCAGCAGCGTAGGATCAGCGGTACTAGCCAAAAACATTCAGTACTTC. Translation: CASSVGSAVLAKNIQYF.